The source of this TCR beta chain is a study of T cell responses to AZD1222 COVID-19 vaccine. Study-level findings and limits: Spike-specific TCR breadth and depth rose after two AZD1222 doses. Spike-wide coverage was observed for vaccine-associated CD4 TCRs, with dominant responses at 160-218 and 743-854. The peak T cell response came first, and repertoires were sampled only after it. In a largely white British group with more females than males, clonal diversity was possibly underestimated.

To note about this clone: Antigen specificity is unknown.

With 4 bases removed from V and 1 base from J, the gap between germline ends came to 17 bases. CDR3 length equals 16 residues. Germline V gene data show CDR1 as LGHNA and CDR2 as YSLEER. This table comes from immunoSEQ multiplex PCR, and its TCRdb copy is limited to in-frame clones, with some not included. The profile shows approximately 270,000 clones, 90% to 95% of them singletons. The sequence was obtained from an adult who received the AZD1222 COVID-19 vaccine. Here the sequenced sample was peripheral blood, taken 28 days after the second AZD1222 dose. J is TRBJ2-7 and V is TRBV4-3; D possibly corresponds to TRBD1 (5 bases). As DNA, the CDR3 is TGCGCCAGCAGCCGAACAGGAGCCTCCCCATCCTACGAGCAGTACTTC. It is translated as CASSRTGASPSYEQYF.